This TCR beta chain was captured in a study of patients and donors after allogeneic stem cell transplantation. Each CDR3 protein is one row after TCRdb ran MiXCR on the RT-PCR reads. The sample comprises about a million distinct CDR3 sequences, approximately 19% of which are singletons, and roughly 6% rests with the top ten. V trimming: 6 bases; J trimming: 6 bases; junction bases outside the gene matches: 20. The germline V gene has CDR1 MDHEN and CDR2 SYDVKM. The CDR3 totals 18 residues. This clonotype was counted a few times. Sequenced sample: blood, either unsorted or a sorted T cell fraction (not recorded which). V gene TRBV28 combines with J gene TRBJ2-3, with 8 bases matching TRBD2. The sequence was collected from a human donor who was either an allogeneic HSCT recipient or a stem cell or donor lymphocyte infusion donor (not recorded which). It is not recorded whose cells these are; they may come from a transplant donor. In DNA, the CDR3 is TGTGCCAGCAGCTCCTCTATACTAGCGGAAGGACCTCCGGATACGCAGTATTTT. Encoded protein: CASSSSILAEGPPDTQYF.